This T cell receptor (beta chain) came from a study of T cells in Graves' hyperthyroidism and ophthalmopathy. This clonotype has at least ten counts. Trimming shortened V by 0 bases and J by 3 bases, and 9 bases separated the two germline ends. Germline CDR1 and CDR2: SEHNR and FQNEAQ (reference sequence). This CDR3 comprises 14 residues. Regions amplified from RNA transcripts were the TCR beta CDR3 regions. The TCR CDR3 first-round RT-PCR relied on the HTBI primer set. Each CDR3 protein is one row after TCRdb ran MiXCR on the multiplex PCR reads. The sample has approximately 370,000 distinct CDR3 sequences; 15% are singletons.

The sequence was obtained from a woman aged 25 to 39 with Graves' hyperthyroidism. Sequencing was done on a sample of blood. V usage is TRBV7-9 and J usage is TRBJ2-7, with D possibly called TRBD1 or TRBD2 (5 bases each). Here the CDR3 DNA reads TGTGCCAGCAGCTTAGCCACAGGAGGCTACGAGCAGTACTTC. Residues: CASSLATGGYEQYF.